The rows below give T cell receptor beta chains drawn from one sample of a study of OX40 agonist ivuxolimab in advanced cancers. Produced via immunoSEQ multiplex PCR; TCRdb's table is partial and in-frame only. This table holds 55,000 to 70,000 clones, about four fifths found once. The source was CD4+ or CD8+ T cells sorted from blood, collected in a trial of the OX40 agonist ivuxolimab. These receptors originate from an adult with an advanced solid tumor such as melanoma, head and neck, liver or kidney cancer. Each CDR3 is given with its conserved first and last residue. The D gene is left open where the match is weak. The size of a clone is reported for some rows only, either as once, few or many, or as a class for expanded clones.

j_gene | abundance | v_gene | d_gene | len | CDR3nt | CDR3aa
TRBJ1-1 | few | TRBV15 | NA | 14 | TGTGCCACCAGCAGAGGTAGGCAGGGGAATGAAGCTTTCTTT | CATSRGRQGNEAFF
TRBJ2-7 | NA | TRBV27 | TRBD1 | 14 | TGTGCCAGCAGGGGACAGGGGGAGGCCTACGAGCAGTACTTC | CASRGQGEAYEQYF
TRBJ1-2 | NA | TRBV4-3 | NA | 14 | TGCGCCAGCAGCCAAGATACAGGGAACTATGGCTACACCTTC | CASSQDTGNYGYTF
TRBJ1-1 | NA | TRBV10-2 | NA | 15 | TGCGCCAGCTACCCTGTGGAGGGCATGGACACTGAAGCTTTCTTT | CASYPVEGMDTEAFF
TRBJ2-7 | NA | TRBV5-5 | NA | 14 | TGTGCCAGCAGCCCGGGGGCCAGGGTGTACGAGCAGTACTTC | CASSPGARVYEQYF
TRBJ2-3 | once | TRBV7-3 | NA | 14 | TGTGCCAGCAGCTTACTTCAGGCCACAGATACGCAGTATTTT | CASSLLQATDTQYF
TRBJ2-2 | NA | TRBV14 | TRBD2 | 15 | TGTGCCAGCAGCCAAGTAGGAGCGGGGGCCGGGGAGCTGTTTTTT | CASSQVGAGAGELFF
TRBJ2-3 | NA | TRBV15 | NA | 16 | TGTGCCACCAGCAGAGGACAGGCGGTCCTCACAGATACGCAGTATTTT | CATSRGQAVLTDTQYF
TRBJ2-1 | NA | TRBV7-9 | NA | 14 | TGTGCCAGCAGCTTGGGCGGCAGATACAATGAGCAGTTCTTC | CASSLGGRYNEQFF
TRBJ2-7 | few | TRBV19 | NA | 14 | TGTGCCAGTAGTGACCTACCGGACCCCTACGAGCAGTACTTC | CASSDLPDPYEQYF
TRBJ1-2 | NA | TRBV30 | NA | 12 | TGTGCCTGGAGTGGGGGTAACTATGGCTACACCTTC | CAWSGGNYGYTF
TRBJ2-7 | few | TRBV6-5 | NA | 13 | TGTGCCAGCACCCTCCCCCCCTACCACGAGCAGTACTTC | CASTLPPYHEQYF
TRBJ2-6 | NA | TRBV10-1 | NA | 18 | TGCGCCAGCAGTGAGGCAGGTAGTGTGAGGAGTGGGGCCAACGTCCTGACTTTC | CASSEAGSVRSGANVLTF
TRBJ2-1 | NA | TRBV7-2 | TRBD2 | 15 | TGTGCCAGCAGCCAACTAGCGGGAGAGTACAATGAGCAGTTCTTC | CASSQLAGEYNEQFF
TRBJ2-7 | NA | TRBV27 | NA | 13 | TGTGCCAGCAGTTTATCTGGGCGGTGGGAGCAGTACTTC | CASSLSGRWEQYF
TRBJ1-2 | NA | TRBV4-1 | NA | 17 | TGCGCCAGCAGCCAAGAAGTCGGTCAGCAGAGGACCTATGGCTACACCTTC | CASSQEVGQQRTYGYTF
TRBJ2-7 | NA | TRBV2 | NA | 13 | TGTGCCAGCAGTTGGGGACATTCCTACGAGCAGTACTTC | CASSWGHSYEQYF
TRBJ1-2 | NA | TRBV10-3 | NA | 13 | TGTGCCACCAAAACGGGGAGGGAAGGTGGCTACACCTTC | CATKTGREGGYTF
TRBJ2-5 | NA | TRBV15 | NA | 15 | TGTGCCACCAGCAGAGATCTGGGATCCCAAGAGACCCAGTACTTC | CATSRDLGSQETQYF